The clone carrying this T cell receptor (beta chain) was observed a handful of times. The antigen is unknown. The sample originates from a study of identical twins. Notes on the study in general: Out-of-frame TCR alpha sharing in monozygotic twins exceeded recombination model predictions.

TCRdb re-called the 5' RACE reads through MiXCR, storing one row per CDR3 protein. The sample lists more than 1.5 million distinct CDR3 sequences, 32% occurring once. Germline CDR1 is MGHDK and CDR2 is SYGVNS. The germline V and J ends were trimmed by 4 bases and 3 bases, with 12 bases remaining between them. CDR3 size: 14 residues. The chain links TRBV25-1 to TRBJ1-1; D may be TRBD1 (6 bases). Source material: cord blood. The clonotype originates from a newborn girl in good health. The CDR3, as DNA: TGTGCCAGCAGTGGGAGACACAGGGACACTGAAGCTTTCTTT. Residues: CASSGRHRDTEAFF. Full variable domain (missing parts from reference TRBV25-1 and TRBJ1-1): EADIYQTPRYLVIGTGKKITLECSQTMGHDKMYWYQQDPGMELHLIHYSYGVNSTEKGDLSSESTVSRIRTEHFPLTLESARPSHTSQYLCASSGRHRDTEAFFGQGTRLTVV.